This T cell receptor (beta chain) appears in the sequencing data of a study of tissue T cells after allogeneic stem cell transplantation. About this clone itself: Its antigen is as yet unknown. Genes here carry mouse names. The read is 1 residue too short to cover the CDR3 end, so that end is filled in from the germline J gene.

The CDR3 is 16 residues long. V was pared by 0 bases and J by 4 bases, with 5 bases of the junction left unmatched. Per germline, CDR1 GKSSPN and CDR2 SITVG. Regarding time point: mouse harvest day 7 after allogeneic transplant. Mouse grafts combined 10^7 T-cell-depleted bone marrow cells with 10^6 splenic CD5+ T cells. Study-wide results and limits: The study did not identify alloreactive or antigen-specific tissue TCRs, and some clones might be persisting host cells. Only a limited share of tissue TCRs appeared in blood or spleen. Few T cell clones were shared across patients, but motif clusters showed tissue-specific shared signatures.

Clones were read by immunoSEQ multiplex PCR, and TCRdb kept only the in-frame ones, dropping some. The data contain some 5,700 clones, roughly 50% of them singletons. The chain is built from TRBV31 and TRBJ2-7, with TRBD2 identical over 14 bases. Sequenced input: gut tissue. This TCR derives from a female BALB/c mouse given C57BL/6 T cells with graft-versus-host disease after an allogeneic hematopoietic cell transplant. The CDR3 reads CAWSLRGLGGPYEQYF. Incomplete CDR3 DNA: TGTGCCTGGAGTCTAAGGGGACTGGGGGGGCCTTATGAACAGTAC.